This T cell receptor beta chain is from a study of T-cell reconstitution after alpha-beta-depleted transplantation in children. The study's findings and limits: Reportedly, alpha-beta T cells present about two months post-transplant originated from several hundred expanded clones of graft origin. Newly generated T cells supplied most T-cell counts and diversity one year post-transplant. Several patients had high TCRbeta diversity at day 60; it came from surviving recipient T cells and thymic progenitors.

Details on this clonotype: Its antigen remains unknown.

V was cut by 0 bases and J by 1 base, with 6 bases left in between. The CDR3 extends over 13 amino acids. Germline CDR1 is DFQATT and CDR2 is SNEGSKA (reference sequence). Unique molecular identifiers were used to barcode this TCRbeta library. TCRdb independently ran MiXCR on the PCR reads; one entry per CDR3 protein. Among around 580,000 distinct CDR3 sequences listed, more than 20% were seen once. The TCR sequence derives from a boy under two years old who had a stem cell transplant for acute myeloid leukemia, so the T cells may come from the graft donor. This chain links TRBV20-1 with TRBJ1-1; D is uncertain. The sequences come from PBMCs, mostly from graft donor cells, collected 360 days after TCRalphabeta/CD19-depleted stem cell transplant. The chain's CDR3 is CSARDAGNTEAFF. The CDR3 coding sequence is TGCAGTGCTAGAGATGCAGGGAACACTGAAGCTTTCTTT.